This TCR beta chain was captured by sequencing in a study of blood T cell repertoires in COVID-19. Study at large: Sources were T cells, B-cell-depleted T cells, or PBMCs; the material itself was cDNA or gDNA.

Germline V gene sequence: CDR1 SQVTM, CDR2 ANQGSEA. This CDR3 is 13 amino acids long. V was pared by 7 bases and J by 3 bases, with 5 bases of the junction left unmatched. In the study's own analysis: The assay estimated nucleated cells by amplifying reference gene primers. Method: immunoSEQ multiplex PCR; TCRdb's copy keeps in-frame clones and lacks some. The D gene and trimming were derived from the DNA, and the V and J assignments and clone size from that table. This sample has about 250,000 clones; around 89% occur once, and the top ten carry roughly 0.8%. The chain employs TRBV29-1 and TRBJ1-4; TRBD1 matches 7 bases. The sample was peripheral blood. This TCR derives from a man aged 30 to 39 with acute or convalescent COVID-19. DNA of the CDR3: TGCAGCGCCGGACAGGCCTCTAATGAAAAACTGTTTTTT. It yields the protein CSAGQASNEKLFF. The variable domain in full, completed from reference TRBV29-1 and TRBJ1-4, reads SAVISQKPSRDICQRGTSLTIQCQVDSQVTMMFWYRQQPGQSLTLIATANQGSEATYESGFVIDKFPISRPNLTFSTLTVSNMSPEDSSIYLCSAGQASNEKLFFGSGTQLSVL.